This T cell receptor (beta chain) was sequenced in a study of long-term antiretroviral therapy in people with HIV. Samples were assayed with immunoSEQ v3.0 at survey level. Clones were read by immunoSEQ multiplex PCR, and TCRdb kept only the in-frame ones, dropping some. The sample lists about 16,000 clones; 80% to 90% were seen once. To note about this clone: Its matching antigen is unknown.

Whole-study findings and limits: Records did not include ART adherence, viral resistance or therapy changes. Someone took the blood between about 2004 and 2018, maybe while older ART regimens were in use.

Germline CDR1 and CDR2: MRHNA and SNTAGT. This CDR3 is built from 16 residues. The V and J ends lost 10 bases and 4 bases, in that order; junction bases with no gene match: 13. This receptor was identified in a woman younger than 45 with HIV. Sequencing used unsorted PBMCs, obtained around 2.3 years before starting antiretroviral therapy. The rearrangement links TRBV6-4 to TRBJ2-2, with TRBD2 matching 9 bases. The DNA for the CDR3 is TGTGCCACCTCCCGCATAGCGGGAGATACCACCGGGGAGCTGTTTTTT. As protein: CATSRIAGDTTGELFF.